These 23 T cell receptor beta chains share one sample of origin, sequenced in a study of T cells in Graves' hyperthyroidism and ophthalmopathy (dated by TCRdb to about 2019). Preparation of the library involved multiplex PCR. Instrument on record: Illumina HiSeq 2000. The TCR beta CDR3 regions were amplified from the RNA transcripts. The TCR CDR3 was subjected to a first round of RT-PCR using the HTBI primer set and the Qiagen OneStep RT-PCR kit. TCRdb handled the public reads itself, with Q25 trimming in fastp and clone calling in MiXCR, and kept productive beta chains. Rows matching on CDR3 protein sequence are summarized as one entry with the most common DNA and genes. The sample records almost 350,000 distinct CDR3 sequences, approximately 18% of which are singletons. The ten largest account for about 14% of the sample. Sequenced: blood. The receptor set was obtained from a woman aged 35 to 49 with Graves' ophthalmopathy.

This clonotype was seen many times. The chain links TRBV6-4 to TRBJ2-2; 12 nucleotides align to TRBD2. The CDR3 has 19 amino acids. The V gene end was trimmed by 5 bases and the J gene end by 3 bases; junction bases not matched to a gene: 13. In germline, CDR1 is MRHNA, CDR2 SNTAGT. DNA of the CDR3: TGTGCCAGCAGTCCCTTGGGACAGGGACTAGCGGGTCACACCGGGGAGCTGTTTTTT. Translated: CASSPLGQGLAGHTGELFF.

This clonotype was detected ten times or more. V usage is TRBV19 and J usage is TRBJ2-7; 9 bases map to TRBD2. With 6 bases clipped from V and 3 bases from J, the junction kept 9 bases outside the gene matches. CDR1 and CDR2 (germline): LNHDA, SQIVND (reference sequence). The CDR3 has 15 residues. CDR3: CASSRLAEVRYEQYF. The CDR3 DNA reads TGTGCCAGTAGCCGACTAGCGGAGGTTCGCTACGAGCAGTACTTC. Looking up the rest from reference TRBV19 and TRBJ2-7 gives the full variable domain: DGGITQSPKYLFRKEGQNVTLSCEQNLNHDAMYWYRQDPGQGLRLIYYSQIVNDFQKGDIAEGYSVSREKKESFPLTVTSAQKNPTAFYLCASSRLAEVRYEQYFGPGTRLTVT.

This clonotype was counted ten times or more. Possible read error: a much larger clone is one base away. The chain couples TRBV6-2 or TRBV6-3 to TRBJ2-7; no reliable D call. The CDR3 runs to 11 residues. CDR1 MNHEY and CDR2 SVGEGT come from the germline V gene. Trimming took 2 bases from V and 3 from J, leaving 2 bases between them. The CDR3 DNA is TGTGCCAGCAGTTACGACTACGAGCAGTACTTC. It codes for CASSYDYEQYF.

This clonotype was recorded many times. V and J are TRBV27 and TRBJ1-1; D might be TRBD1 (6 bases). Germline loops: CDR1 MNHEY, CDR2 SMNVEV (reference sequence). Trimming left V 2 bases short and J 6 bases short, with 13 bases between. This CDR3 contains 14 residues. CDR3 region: CASSLRQGWAEAFF. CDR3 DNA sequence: TGTGCCAGCAGTTTAAGGCAGGGGTGGGCTGAAGCTTTCTTT.

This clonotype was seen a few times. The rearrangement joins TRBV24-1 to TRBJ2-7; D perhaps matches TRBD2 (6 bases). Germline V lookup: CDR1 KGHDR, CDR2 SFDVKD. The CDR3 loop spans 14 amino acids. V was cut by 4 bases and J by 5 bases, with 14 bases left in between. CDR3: CATSDHGGSDEQYF. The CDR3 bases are TGTGCCACCAGTGACCACGGGGGTTCTGACGAGCAGTACTTC.

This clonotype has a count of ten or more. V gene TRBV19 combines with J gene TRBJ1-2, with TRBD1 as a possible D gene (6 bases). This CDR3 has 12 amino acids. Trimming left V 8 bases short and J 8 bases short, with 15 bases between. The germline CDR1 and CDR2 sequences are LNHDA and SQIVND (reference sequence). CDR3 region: CASSLGGRGYTF. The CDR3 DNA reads TGTGCCAGTTCCTTGGGGGGCCGAGGCTACACCTTC.

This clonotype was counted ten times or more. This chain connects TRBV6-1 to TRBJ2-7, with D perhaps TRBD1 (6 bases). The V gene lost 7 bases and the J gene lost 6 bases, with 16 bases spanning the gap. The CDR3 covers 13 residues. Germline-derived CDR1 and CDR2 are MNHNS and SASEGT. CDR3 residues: CASMRGSGAEQYF. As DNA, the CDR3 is TGTGCCAGCATGAGGGGGAGTGGGGCCGAGCAGTACTTC.

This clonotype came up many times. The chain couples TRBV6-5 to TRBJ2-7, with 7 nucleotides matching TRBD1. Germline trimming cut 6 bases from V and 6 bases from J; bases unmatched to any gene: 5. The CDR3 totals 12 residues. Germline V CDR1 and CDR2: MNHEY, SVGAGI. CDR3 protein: CASRRTGCEQYF. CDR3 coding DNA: TGTGCCAGCAGACGGACAGGCTGCGAGCAGTACTTC.

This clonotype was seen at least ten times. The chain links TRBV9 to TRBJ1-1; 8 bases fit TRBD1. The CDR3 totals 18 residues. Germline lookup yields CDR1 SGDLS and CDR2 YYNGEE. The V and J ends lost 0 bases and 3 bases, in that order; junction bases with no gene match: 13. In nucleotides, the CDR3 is TGTGCCAGCAGCGTAGTCTCGGGGGGACAGGCGGTTGACACTGAAGCTTTCTTT. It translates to CASSVVSGGQAVDTEAFF.

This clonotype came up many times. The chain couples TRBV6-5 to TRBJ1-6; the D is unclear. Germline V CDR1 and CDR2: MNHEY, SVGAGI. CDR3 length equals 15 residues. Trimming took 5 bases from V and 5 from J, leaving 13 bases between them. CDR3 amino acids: CASSPIWIDNSPLHF. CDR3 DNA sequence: TGTGCCAGCAGTCCCATTTGGATCGATAATTCACCCCTCCACTTT.

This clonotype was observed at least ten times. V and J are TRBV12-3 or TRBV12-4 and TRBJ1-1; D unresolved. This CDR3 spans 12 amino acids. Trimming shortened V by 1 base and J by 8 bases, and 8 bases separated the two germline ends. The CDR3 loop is CASSLVGKEAFF. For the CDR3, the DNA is TGTGCCAGCAGTTTAGTAGGGAAGGAAGCTTTCTTT.

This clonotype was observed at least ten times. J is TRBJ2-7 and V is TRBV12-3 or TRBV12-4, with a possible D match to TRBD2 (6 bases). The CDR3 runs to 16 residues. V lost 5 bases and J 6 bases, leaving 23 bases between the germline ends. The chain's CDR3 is CASSPLGNRGIGEQYF. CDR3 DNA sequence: TGTGCCAGCAGTCCCCTAGGGAACCGCGGGATCGGCGAGCAGTACTTC.

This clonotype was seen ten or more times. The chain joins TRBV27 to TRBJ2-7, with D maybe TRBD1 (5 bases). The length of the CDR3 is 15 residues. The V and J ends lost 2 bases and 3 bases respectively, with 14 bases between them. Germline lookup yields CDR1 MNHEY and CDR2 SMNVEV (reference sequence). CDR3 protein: CASSLNQGKNYEQYF. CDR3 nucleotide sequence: TGTGCCAGCAGTTTAAATCAGGGCAAAAACTACGAGCAGTACTTC.

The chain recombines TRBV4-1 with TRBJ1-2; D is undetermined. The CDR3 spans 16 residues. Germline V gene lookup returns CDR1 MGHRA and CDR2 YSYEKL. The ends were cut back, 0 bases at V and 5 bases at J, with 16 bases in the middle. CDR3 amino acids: CASSQDLRVAIYGYTF. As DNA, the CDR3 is TGCGCCAGCAGCCAAGATCTCCGGGTCGCCATTTATGGCTACACCTTC.

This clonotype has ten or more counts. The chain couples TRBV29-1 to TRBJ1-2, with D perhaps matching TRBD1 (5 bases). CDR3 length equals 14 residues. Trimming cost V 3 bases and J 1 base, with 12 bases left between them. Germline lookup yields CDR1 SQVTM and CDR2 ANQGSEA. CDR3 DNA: TGCAGCGTTGAGACGACAGCTCTTAACTATGGCTACACCTTC. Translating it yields CSVETTALNYGYTF.

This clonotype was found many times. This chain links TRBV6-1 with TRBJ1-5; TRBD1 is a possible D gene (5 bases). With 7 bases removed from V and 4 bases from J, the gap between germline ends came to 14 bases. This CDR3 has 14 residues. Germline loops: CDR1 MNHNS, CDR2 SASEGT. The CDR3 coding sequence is TGTGCCAGCACTACGGGGCCGACAAATCAGCCCCAGCATTTT. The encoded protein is CASTTGPTNQPQHF.

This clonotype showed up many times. CDR3 coding DNA: TGTGCCAGCAGCTTACTCTGGGAGGCTGGGGCCAACGTCCTGACTTTC. The encoded protein is CASSLLWEAGANVLTF. V usage is TRBV11-2 and J usage is TRBJ2-6, with D perhaps matching TRBD2 (6 bases). The V end was cut by 2 bases, the J end by 2 bases, with 10 bases between. This CDR3 contains 16 residues. Germline CDR1 and CDR2: SGHAT and FQNNGV.

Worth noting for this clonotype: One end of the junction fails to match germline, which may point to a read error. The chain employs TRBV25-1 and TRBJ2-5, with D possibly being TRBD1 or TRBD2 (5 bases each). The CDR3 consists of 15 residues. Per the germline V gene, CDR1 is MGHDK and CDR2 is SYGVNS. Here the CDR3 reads CASSAGTGYQETLYF. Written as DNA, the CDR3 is TGTGCCAGCAGTGCCGGGACGGGCTACCAAGAGACCCTGTACTTC.

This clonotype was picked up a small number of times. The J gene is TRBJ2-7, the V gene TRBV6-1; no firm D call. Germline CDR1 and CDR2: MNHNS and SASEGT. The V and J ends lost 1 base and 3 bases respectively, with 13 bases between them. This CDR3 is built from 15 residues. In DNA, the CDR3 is TGTGCCAGCAGTGAAGGTTCAGGCCCCAACTACGAGCAGTACTTC. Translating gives CASSEGSGPNYEQYF.

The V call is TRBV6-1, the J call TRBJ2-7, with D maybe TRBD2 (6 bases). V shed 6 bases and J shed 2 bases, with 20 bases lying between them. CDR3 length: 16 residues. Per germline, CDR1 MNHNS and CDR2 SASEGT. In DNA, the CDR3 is TGTGCCAGCAGCCCCACGTCCGCTAGCGTCGCCTACGAGCAGTACTTC. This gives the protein CASSPTSASVAYEQYF.

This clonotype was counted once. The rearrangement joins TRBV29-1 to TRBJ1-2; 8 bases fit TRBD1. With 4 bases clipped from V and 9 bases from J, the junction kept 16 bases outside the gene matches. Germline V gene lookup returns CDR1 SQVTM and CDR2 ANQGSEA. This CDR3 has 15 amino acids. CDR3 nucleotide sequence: TGCAGCGTTGTGCAGGGGGCAGGCGGATCGGGGAGCTACACCTTC. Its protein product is CSVVQGAGGSGSYTF.

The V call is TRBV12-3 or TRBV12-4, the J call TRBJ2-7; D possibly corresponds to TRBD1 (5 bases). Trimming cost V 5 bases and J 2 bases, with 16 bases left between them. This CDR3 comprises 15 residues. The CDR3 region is CASSTNLQATYEQYF. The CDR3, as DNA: TGTGCCAGCAGTACGAACCTACAGGCAACCTACGAGCAGTACTTC.

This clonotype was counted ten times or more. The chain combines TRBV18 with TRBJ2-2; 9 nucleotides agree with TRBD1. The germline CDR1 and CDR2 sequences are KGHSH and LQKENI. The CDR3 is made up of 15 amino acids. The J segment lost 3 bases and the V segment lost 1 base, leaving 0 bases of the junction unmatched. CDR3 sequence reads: CASSPRQGDTGELFF. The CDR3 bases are TGTGCCAGCTCACCACGACAGGGGGACACCGGGGAGCTGTTTTTT.